Below are 32 T cell receptor beta chains sequenced from a single sample in a study of shared clonotypes between healthy human individuals. Clones were sequenced by immunoSEQ multiplex PCR, and TCRdb holds only the in-frame ones, with some missing. The sample yields about 1.5 million clones, roughly 96% seen once. Sequencing input: naive CD4+ T cells sorted from blood. Subset reported: CD45RA+ positively selected. The receptors were gathered from a man aged 25-40 years in good health.

The chain carries TRBV2 and TRBJ2-3; 8 nucleotides line up with TRBD1. CDR1 and CDR2 from the germline V gene are SNHLY and FYNNEI. This CDR3 contains 16 residues. J gave up 4 bases and V 2 bases, and 8 bases lay outside the gene matches. The CDR3: CASSEQGQATPDTQYF. DNA of the CDR3: TGTGCCAGCAGTGAACAGGGACAGGCGACTCCAGATACGCAGTATTTT.

The V call is TRBV28, the J call TRBJ2-7; tentatively, D is TRBD2 (5 bases). Germline lookup yields CDR1 MDHEN and CDR2 SYDVKM. The CDR3 totals 12 residues. V was shortened by 7 bases and J by 2 bases, with 9 bases between the two germline ends. CDR3 nucleotides: TGTGCCAGCACCCTCGGGACCTACGAGCAGTACTTC. This sequence encodes CASTLGTYEQYF.

This clone has a single count. V and J are TRBV7-6 and TRBJ2-7; D remains ambiguous. V lost 4 bases, J lost 3 bases, and 28 bases lay in between. There are 19 residues in the CDR3. Per germline, CDR1 SGHVS and CDR2 FNYEAQ. CDR3 protein: CASSSSASVPLNRDYEQYF. The CDR3 DNA sequence: TGTGCCAGCAGCTCCTCCGCCTCTGTCCCCCTCAACAGAGACTACGAGCAGTACTTC.

The chain employs TRBV6-5 and TRBJ2-1; 10 bases align to TRBD1. After removal of 6 bases from V and 6 bases from J, the junction contained 8 bases not matched to a gene. This CDR3 has 15 residues. The germline gives CDR1 MNHEY, CDR2 SVGAGI. CDR3 sequence: CASRSQWDRGNEQFF. Here the CDR3 DNA reads TGTGCCAGCAGGTCCCAATGGGACAGGGGCAATGAGCAGTTCTTC.

This sequence joins TRBV6-6 and TRBJ2-7, with D unclear. The V end lost 5 bases, the J end lost 3 bases, and 14 bases lay between the germline ends. CDR3 length: 14 amino acids. Germline CDR1 reads MNHNY; CDR2 reads SVGAGI (reference sequence). In DNA form, the CDR3 reads TGTGCCAGCAGTCAGAGCTCCTTTGACTACGAGCAGTACTTC. Its protein is CASSQSSFDYEQYF.

This clone appeared a few times. The chain is built from TRBV7-6 and TRBJ2-7, with TRBD1 matching 7 bases. The CDR3 covers 14 residues. Unmatched junction bases numbered 6, after V lost 3 bases and J lost 4 bases. CDR1 is SGHVS and CDR2 is FNYEAQ in the germline V gene. The CDR3, as DNA: TGTGCCAGCAGCTTTAGACAGGGCATGTACGAGCAGTACTTC. Translation gives CASSFRQGMYEQYF. Full variable domain (rest looked up from reference TRBV7-6 and TRBJ2-7): GAGVSQSPRYKVTKRGQDVALRCDPISGHVSLYWYRQALGQGPEFLTYFNYEAQQDKSGLPNDRFSAERPEGSISTLTIQRTEQRDSAMYRCASSFRQGMYEQYFGPGTRLTVT.

This sequence joins TRBV7-2 and TRBJ2-3; D may correspond to TRBD1 or TRBD2 (6 bases each). This CDR3 contains 16 residues. V gave up 7 bases and J gave up 0 bases, with 17 bases separating them. Germline assignment: CDR1 SGHTA and CDR2 FQGNSA. The CDR3 sequence is CASTTRGRGSTDTQYF. CDR3 in DNA: TGTGCCAGCACTACCCGGGGGCGGGGAAGCACAGATACGCAGTATTTT.

This sequence joins TRBV29-1 and TRBJ2-5, with D possibly matching TRBD2 (6 bases). V shed 5 bases and J shed 0 bases, with 10 bases lying between them. Germline V gives CDR1 SQVTM, CDR2 ANQGSEA. The CDR3 runs to 13 residues. The CDR3 nucleotides are TGCAGCGTTTTTTGGAGGGACCAAGAGACCCAGTACTTC. It is translated as CSVFWRDQETQYF. The full variable domain, in which reference TRBV29-1 and TRBJ2-5 provide the parts outside the CDR3, is SAVISQKPSRDICQRGTSLTIQCQVDSQVTMMFWYRQQPGQSLTLIATANQGSEATYESGFVIDKFPISRPNLTFSTLTVSNMSPEDSSIYLCSVFWRDQETQYFGPGTRLLVL.

This clone was seen just once. CDR3 in DNA: TGTGCCAGCAGTTTGGGAACCCTCCTGGCAGGCTATGGCTACACCTTC. Its protein product is CASSLGTLLAGYGYTF. The chain carries TRBV28 and TRBJ1-2; D is unresolved. Germline CDR1 MDHEN, CDR2 SYDVKM. V shed 3 bases and J shed 4 bases, with 18 bases lying between them. The CDR3 has 16 residues.

The chain links TRBV7-8 to TRBJ2-7; 7 nucleotides match TRBD1. This CDR3 has 15 amino acids. Germline values: CDR1 SGHVS, CDR2 FQNEAQ. The ends lost 2 bases at V and 9 bases at J; junction bases unmatched: 13. Written as DNA, the CDR3 is TGTGCCAGCAGCTTAAAAGGGGGCGCAACGGTGGTGCAGTACTTC. As protein: CASSLKGGATVVQYF.

The V gene is TRBV28, the J gene TRBJ2-1; D assignment may be TRBD1 or TRBD2 (5 bases each). Between the trimmed V and J ends, which lost 5 bases and 4 bases, there was a span of 18 bases. Germline CDR1 MDHEN, CDR2 SYDVKM. CDR3 length: 16 amino acids. CDR3: CASSRTLRGSYNEQFF. In nucleotides, the CDR3 is TGTGCCAGCAGTCGGACTCTAAGGGGCTCGTACAATGAGCAGTTCTTC.

The chain combines TRBV7-9 with TRBJ1-1; TRBD1 is a possible D gene (5 bases). This CDR3 comprises 13 residues. CDR1 and CDR2 (germline): SEHNR, FQNEAQ (reference sequence). V shed 5 bases and J shed 5 bases, with 12 bases lying between them. Here the CDR3 DNA reads TGTGCCAGCAGCCTGATAGGGGTTACTGAAGCTTTCTTT. Translation gives CASSLIGVTEAFF.

The chain combines TRBV28 with TRBJ2-2; 9 bases fit TRBD2. The germline gives CDR1 MDHEN, CDR2 SYDVKM. The CDR3 length is 17 residues. J gave up 3 bases and V 6 bases, and 11 bases lay outside the gene matches. CDR3: CASSPGMRGRDTGELFF. DNA of the CDR3: TGTGCCAGCAGCCCCGGTATGCGCGGGAGGGACACCGGGGAGCTGTTTTTT.

The chain has TRBV5-1 and TRBJ2-5; TRBD2 is a possible D gene (5 bases). CDR1 is SGHRS, CDR2 YFSETQ, per germline. V lost 4 bases to trimming and J lost 4 bases, with 11 bases between them. CDR3 length equals 13 residues. CDR3 region: CASSPDSGETQYF. The CDR3 region has the DNA TGCGCCAGCAGCCCGGACTCTGGAGAGACCCAGTACTTC. The variable domain in full, with the rest retrieved from reference TRBV5-1 and TRBJ2-5, is KAGVTQTPRYLIKTRGQQVTLSCSPISGHRSVSWYQQTPGQGLQFLFEYFSETQRNKGNFPGRFSGRQFSNSRSEMNVSTLELGDSALYLCASSPDSGETQYFGPGTRLLVL.

The chain combines TRBV11-2 with TRBJ2-7; D gene uncertain. Germline assignment: CDR1 SGHAT and CDR2 FQNNGV. Trimming cost V 5 bases and J 0 bases, with 11 bases left between them. This CDR3 comprises 14 residues. The DNA for the CDR3 is TGTGCCAGCAGCCGAACGGTGAGCTCCTACGAGCAGTACTTC. Translation gives CASSRTVSSYEQYF.

The V call is TRBV2, the J call TRBJ1-5; D not certain. Trimming removed 2 bases at V and 2 bases at J, with 7 bases between. The CDR3 extends over 14 amino acids. Germline lookup yields CDR1 SNHLY and CDR2 FYNNEI. DNA for the CDR3: TGTGCCAGCAGTGAAAGTCTCGGCAATCAGCCCCAGCATTTT. Amino acids: CASSESLGNQPQHF.

V usage is TRBV5-4 and J usage is TRBJ2-1; no reliable D call. Germline-derived CDR1 and CDR2 are SGHNT and YYREEE (reference sequence). The V end was cut by 4 bases, the J end by 5 bases, with 4 bases between. CDR3 length equals 11 residues. DNA for the CDR3: TGTGCCAGCAGCACCAACAATGAGCAGTTCTTC. Translation: CASSTNNEQFF.

The rearrangement links TRBV2 to TRBJ2-1, with 7 bases aligning to TRBD1. From germline, CDR1 is SNHLY and CDR2 FYNNEI. The V segment lost 4 bases and the J segment 2 bases; nucleotides outside the gene matches: 2. The CDR3 spans 14 residues. The DNA of the CDR3 is TGTGCCAGCAGTGGGACAGGTGCCTACAATGAGCAGTTCTTC. Translating gives CASSGTGAYNEQFF. Using reference TRBV2 and TRBJ2-1 for the parts outside the CDR3, the full variable domain is EPEVTQTPSHQVTQMGQEVILRCVPISNHLYFYWYRQILGQKVEFLVSFYNNEISEKSEIFDDQFSVERPDGSNFTLKIRSTKLEDSAMYFCASSGTGAYNEQFFGPGTRLTVL.

V and J are TRBV11-3 and TRBJ2-1; D not certain. Trimming took 3 bases from V and 7 from J, leaving 13 bases between them. CDR1 is SGHNT, CDR2 YENEEA, per germline. This CDR3 has 14 amino acids. CDR3: CASSFDGFSNEQFF. CDR3 coding DNA: TGTGCCAGCAGCTTTGATGGGTTCAGTAATGAGCAGTTCTTC.

V is TRBV5-1 and J is TRBJ1-1; TRBD1 aligns across 8 bases. Germline loops: CDR1 SGHRS, CDR2 YFSETQ. V dropped 0 bases and J dropped 3; count of bases not matched to a gene: 4. CDR3 length: 15 amino acids. The CDR3, as DNA: TGCGCCAGCAGCTTGGAAAGACAGGGGTACACTGAAGCTTTCTTT. This codes for CASSLERQGYTEAFF.

This chain links TRBV5-5 with TRBJ1-5, with D possibly TRBD1 on 5 matching bases. Trimming stripped 5 bases from V and 0 bases from J, with 27 bases between. The CDR3 is made up of 20 amino acids. Germline CDR1 reads SGHKS; CDR2 reads YYEKEE (reference sequence). The CDR3 is CASSPHKNLRDFYSNQPQHF. Here the CDR3 DNA reads TGTGCCAGCAGTCCCCATAAAAATCTCAGGGATTTCTATAGCAATCAGCCCCAGCATTTT.

The V gene is TRBV7-8, the J gene TRBJ2-1, with a possible D match to TRBD1 (6 bases). The CDR3 consists of 14 residues. Trimming pared 3 bases from V and 3 bases from J, leaving 9 bases between. The V gene's germline CDR1 is SGHVS and CDR2 FQNEAQ. The CDR3 spells CASSFTGFYNEQFF. The CDR3 DNA is TGTGCCAGCAGCTTTACAGGGTTCTACAATGAGCAGTTCTTC.

This clone was counted once. The chain has TRBV19 and TRBJ2-7, with 9 bases aligning to TRBD1. This CDR3 is 15 amino acids long. V was pared by 6 bases and J by 5 bases, with 11 bases of the junction left unmatched. The germline V gene has CDR1 LNHDA and CDR2 SQIVND (reference sequence). The CDR3 region has the DNA TGTGCCAGTAGGAACCTACGGGACAGGGTGGACGAGCAGTACTTC. Translated: CASRNLRDRVDEQYF.

The chain joins TRBV5-6 to TRBJ2-7, with 11 bases lining up with TRBD2. V dropped 2 bases and J dropped 0; count of bases not matched to a gene: 4. CDR1 SGHDT and CDR2 YYEEEE come from the germline V gene. This CDR3 spans 16 amino acids. The CDR3 bases are TGTGCCAGCAGCTTCGGACTAGCGGGTAACTCCTACGAGCAGTACTTC. This translates into CASSFGLAGNSYEQYF.

This chain links TRBV29-1 with TRBJ1-4; 8 positions agree with TRBD1. Germline CDR1 and CDR2: SQVTM and ANQGSEA. The CDR3 contains 14 residues. J gave up 2 bases and V 5 bases, and 4 bases lay outside the gene matches. CDR3 sequence reads: CSVKNRGTNEKLFF. The CDR3 nucleotides are TGCAGCGTTAAAAACAGGGGGACTAATGAAAAACTGTTTTTT.

The chain combines TRBV28 with TRBJ1-4, with 8 bases that match TRBD1. CDR1 MDHEN and CDR2 SYDVKM come from the germline V gene. The CDR3 covers 15 residues. Trimming cost V 5 bases and J 5 bases; bases outside gene matches: 7. The CDR3 protein is CASSKRQGRNEKLFF. The CDR3 nucleotides read TGTGCCAGCAGTAAGCGACAGGGGCGGAATGAAAAACTGTTTTTT.

This chain uses TRBV7-2 with TRBJ2-5, with D hard to call. In germline, CDR1 is SGHTA, CDR2 FQGNSA. Deletions cut 3 bases from V and 2 bases from J, with 4 bases between. This CDR3 has 12 residues. CDR3: CASSLLQETQYF. The CDR3 DNA sequence: TGTGCCAGCAGCTTGCTACAAGAGACCCAGTACTTC.

As concerns this clone: Other nucleotide sequences in the sample specify the same CDR3. The chain employs TRBV5-1 and TRBJ2-2, with D possibly matching TRBD2 (5 bases). Trimming took off 4 bases at V and 1 base at J, with 8 bases between the two ends. The V gene's germline CDR1 is SGHRS and CDR2 YFSETQ. The CDR3 runs to 14 residues. The CDR3 DNA is TGCGCCAGCAGCGGAGGAGGGAACACCGGGGAGCTGTTTTTT. This encodes CASSGGGNTGELFF.

J is TRBJ1-5 and V is TRBV5-1; weak D call: TRBD1 (5 bases). Trimming left V 4 bases short and J 5 bases short, with 16 bases between. Germline V gene sequence: CDR1 SGHRS, CDR2 YFSETQ. CDR3 length: 15 residues. The CDR3 DNA sequence: TGCGCCAGCAGCCCGGAGGCAGGGTTGGATCAGCCCCAGCATTTT. Its translation: CASSPEAGLDQPQHF.

This chain joins TRBV5-1 and TRBJ2-1, with TRBD2 matching over 7 bases. J was trimmed by 7 bases and V by 4 bases; bases with no gene match: 8. The CDR3 runs to 14 residues. Germline lookup yields CDR1 SGHRS and CDR2 YFSETQ. CDR3 DNA sequence: TGCGCCAGCAGCGAGAGACTAGCCCAGAATGAGCAGTTCTTC. Encoded protein: CASSERLAQNEQFF.

This sequence joins TRBV29-1 and TRBJ1-2, with D possibly being TRBD1 (5 bases). Trimming pared 6 bases from V and 4 bases from J, leaving 21 bases between. The CDR3 sequence is 15 residues long. CDR1 SQVTM and CDR2 ANQGSEA come from the germline V gene. The CDR3 is CSVPWEVGRVYGYTF. CDR3 sequence (DNA): TGCAGCGTCCCGTGGGAGGTGGGGCGCGTCTATGGCTACACCTTC.

This clone was observed a single time. This chain uses TRBV7-2 with TRBJ1-5; D remains unclear. From germline, CDR1 is SGHTA and CDR2 FQGNSA. There are 17 residues in the CDR3. Trimming stripped 8 bases from V and 1 base from J, with 21 bases between. Here the CDR3 DNA reads TGTGCCAGCTCGTCCCTGCCTGTCGGAGTCAGCAATCAGCCCCAGCATTTT. Amino acid sequence: CASSSLPVGVSNQPQHF.